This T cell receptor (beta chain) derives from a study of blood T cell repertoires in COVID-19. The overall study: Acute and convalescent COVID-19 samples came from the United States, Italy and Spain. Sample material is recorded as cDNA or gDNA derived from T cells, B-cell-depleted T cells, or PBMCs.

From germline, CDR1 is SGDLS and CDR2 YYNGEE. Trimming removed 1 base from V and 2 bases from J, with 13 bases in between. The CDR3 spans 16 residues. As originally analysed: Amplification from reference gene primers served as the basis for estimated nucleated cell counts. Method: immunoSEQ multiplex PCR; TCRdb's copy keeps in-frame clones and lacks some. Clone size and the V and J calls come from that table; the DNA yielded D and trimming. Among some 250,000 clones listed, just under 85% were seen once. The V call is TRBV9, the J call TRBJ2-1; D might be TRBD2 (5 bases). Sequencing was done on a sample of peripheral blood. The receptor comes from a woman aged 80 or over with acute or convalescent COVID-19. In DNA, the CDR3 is TGTGCCAGCAGCGTACTCGCTAGCCGAGCCTACAATGAGCAGTTCTTC. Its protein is CASSVLASRAYNEQFF.